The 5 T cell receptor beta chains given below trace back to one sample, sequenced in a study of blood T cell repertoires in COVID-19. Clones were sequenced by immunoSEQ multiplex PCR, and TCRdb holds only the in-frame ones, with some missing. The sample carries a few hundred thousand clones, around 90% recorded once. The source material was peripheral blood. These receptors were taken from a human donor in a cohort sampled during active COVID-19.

In DNA, the CDR3 is TGTGCCAGCAGTCCAACAGGGGTCCTGGCCTTAATAGGCGAGCAGTACTTC. It codes for CASSPTGVLALIGEQYF. V gene TRBV27 combines with J gene TRBJ2-7, with 7 bases that match TRBD1. This CDR3 region has 17 residues. CDR1 is MNHEY, CDR2 SMNVEV, per germline (reference sequence). Losses at the gene ends were 5 bases for V and 6 bases for J; bases not matched to a gene: 19.

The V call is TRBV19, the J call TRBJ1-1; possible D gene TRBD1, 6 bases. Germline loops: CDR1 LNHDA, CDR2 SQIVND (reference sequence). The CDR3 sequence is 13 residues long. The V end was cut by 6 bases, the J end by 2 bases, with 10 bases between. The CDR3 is CASRDSLNTEAFF. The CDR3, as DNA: TGTGCCAGTAGGGACAGCCTAAACACTGAAGCTTTCTTT.

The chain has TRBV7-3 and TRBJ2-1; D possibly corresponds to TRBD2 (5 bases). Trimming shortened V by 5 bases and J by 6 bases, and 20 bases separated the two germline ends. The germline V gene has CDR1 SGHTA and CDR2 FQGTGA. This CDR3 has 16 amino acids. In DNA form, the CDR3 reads TGTGCCAGCAGCCCCCCGGGGATGACCGCTCTCAATGAGCAGTTCTTC. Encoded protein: CASSPPGMTALNEQFF. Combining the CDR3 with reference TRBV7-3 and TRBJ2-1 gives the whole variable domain GAGVSQTPSNKVTEKGKYVELRCDPISGHTALYWYRQSLGQGPEFLIYFQGTGAADDSGLPNDRFFAVRPEGSVSTLKIQRTERGDSAVYLCASSPPGMTALNEQFFGPGTRLTVL.

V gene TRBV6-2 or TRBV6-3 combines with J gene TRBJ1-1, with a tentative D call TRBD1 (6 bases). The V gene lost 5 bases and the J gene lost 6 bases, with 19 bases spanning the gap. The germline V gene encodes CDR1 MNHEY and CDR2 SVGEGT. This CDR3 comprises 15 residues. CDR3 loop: CASSDLMGADAEAFF. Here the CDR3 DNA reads TGTGCCAGCAGTGACCTGATGGGGGCGGACGCTGAAGCTTTCTTT.

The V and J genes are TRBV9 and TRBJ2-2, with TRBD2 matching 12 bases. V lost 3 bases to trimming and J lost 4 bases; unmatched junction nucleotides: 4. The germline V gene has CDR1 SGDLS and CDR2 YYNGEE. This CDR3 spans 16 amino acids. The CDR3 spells CASSGRGLAGTGELFF. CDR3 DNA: TGTGCCAGCAGCGGGAGGGGACTAGCGGGCACCGGGGAGCTGTTTTTT.